One and the same sample provided the 9 T cell receptor beta chains below, sequenced in a study of prognosis after radiotherapy for stage I lung cancer. Genomic DNA provided the template from which TCR beta CDR3 was amplified by two-round multiplex PCR. Round one of PCR was performed, and it used primers specific to each TRBV and TRBJ gene. Each CDR3 protein is one row after TCRdb ran MiXCR on the multiplex PCR reads. Counted here are 13,000 or so distinct CDR3 sequences, around half occurring once; the ten biggest clones make up about 38%. The input for sequencing was PBMCs, taken before or after stereotactic body radiation therapy (not recorded which). These TCRs come from a donor over 45 with non-small cell lung cancer.

For this clonotype: A much larger clone is a single base away; this may be a read error. V and J are TRBV6-2 or TRBV6-3 and TRBJ2-5, with D tentatively TRBD2 (6 bases). In germline, CDR1 is MNHEY, CDR2 SVGEGT. V gave up 6 bases and J gave up 7 bases, with 27 bases separating them. CDR3 length: 17 amino acids. CDR3 residues: CASRRVGDFYKSGTQYF. The CDR3 DNA is TGTGCCAGCAGGCGAGTGGGGGACTTTTACAAGAGTGGGACCCAGTACTTC.

J is TRBJ2-2 and V is TRBV9, with 7 bases aligning to TRBD2. V lost 0 bases, J lost 6 bases, and 5 bases stayed unmatched. In germline, CDR1 is SGDLS, CDR2 YYNGEE. CDR3 length: 15 amino acids. CDR3 in amino acids: CASSVAERGSGELFF. CDR3 sequence (DNA): TGTGCCAGCAGCGTAGCCGAGCGGGGCTCCGGGGAGCTGTTTTTT.

The chain recombines TRBV12-3 or TRBV12-4 with TRBJ2-3, with 8 bases matching TRBD2. The CDR3 has 15 amino acids. Losses at the gene ends were 3 bases for V and 3 bases for J; bases not matched to a gene: 5. The CDR3 reads CASSFVTSGTDTQYF. The DNA of the CDR3 is TGTGCCAGCAGTTTTGTCACTAGCGGAACAGATACGCAGTATTTT.

Concerning this clonotype itself: A single base separates this from a much larger clone, so it may be a read error. The chain uses TRBV6-2 or TRBV6-3 and TRBJ2-1; the D gene is possibly TRBD2 (7 bases). The germline V gene has CDR1 MNHEY and CDR2 SVGEGT. The CDR3 covers 17 residues. CDR3 bases: TGTGCCATCAGTTCCCTCGGAGAGGGGGGGGCAGGTGATGAGCAGTTCTTC. Protein sequence: CAISSLGEGGAGDEQFF.

A few counts support this clonotype. This chain links TRBV3-1 with TRBJ2-7; D is possibly TRBD1 or TRBD2 (5 bases each). The germline V gene encodes CDR1 LGHDT and CDR2 YNNKEL (reference sequence). V dropped 3 bases and J dropped 3 bases, with 15 bases sitting between them. This CDR3 has 15 amino acids. The CDR3 is CASSQGPGDLYEQYF. In DNA, the CDR3 is TGTGCCAGCAGCCAGGGACCCGGGGATCTCTACGAGCAGTACTTC.

Note on this clonotype: A read error likely explains this, since a far larger clone differs by one base. This rearrangement joins TRBV6-4 to TRBJ2-7, with 9 bases lining up with TRBD1. V lost 5 bases, J lost 1 base, and 3 bases stayed unmatched. The germline V gene encodes CDR1 MRHNA and CDR2 SNTAGT. The CDR3 is made up of 14 amino acids. CDR3 nucleotide sequence: TGTGCCAGCAGTTTGGACAGGGGATCCTACGAGCAGTACTTC. This sequence encodes CASSLDRGSYEQYF.

About this clonotype: The germline gene is not matched at one end of the junction; a read error may be the cause. This chain joins TRBV20-1 and TRBJ2-3; 7 bases agree with TRBD2. The CDR3 extends over 14 amino acids. Germline V gene lookup returns CDR1 DFQATT and CDR2 SNEGSKA (reference sequence). The CDR3 spells CSATVGGCTDTQYF. The CDR3, as DNA: TGCAGTGCTACCGTCGGGGGGTGCACAGATACTCAGTATTTT.

In this sample, this clonotype turned up many times. The CDR3 DNA sequence: TGTGCCAGCAGTCCCACGAGCGGGGCGTACAATGAGCAGTTCTTC. It codes for CASSPTSGAYNEQFF. This sequence joins TRBV12-3 or TRBV12-4 and TRBJ2-1; 7 bases line up with TRBD2. V lost 5 bases to trimming and J lost 4 bases; unmatched junction nucleotides: 8. The CDR3 covers 15 residues.

The chain combines TRBV7-3 with TRBJ2-1; 9 nucleotides agree with TRBD2. Looked up from germline, CDR1 is SGHTA and CDR2 is FQGTGA. The CDR3 sequence is 15 residues long. After removal of 5 bases from V and 4 bases from J, the junction contained 6 bases not matched to a gene. CDR3: CASSALAGVYNEQFF. In DNA, the CDR3 is TGTGCCAGCAGCGCGTTAGCGGGAGTTTACAATGAGCAGTTCTTC. The full variable domain, rest sourced from reference TRBV7-3 and TRBJ2-1, is GAGVSQTPSNKVTEKGKYVELRCDPISGHTALYWYRQSLGQGPEFLIYFQGTGAADDSGLPNDRFFAVRPEGSVSTLKIQRTERGDSAVYLCASSALAGVYNEQFFGPGTRLTVL.